Listed below are T cell receptor beta chains from one sample, sequenced in a study of tissue T cells after allogeneic stem cell transplantation. The table came from immunoSEQ multiplex PCR; TCRdb's copy has only in-frame clones and leaves some out. The sample holds approximately 12,000 clones, about 71% seen once. The specimen comprised tissue from the right colon, sampled at autopsy. Receptors were obtained from a woman between 18 and 55 years old with breast cancer. CDR3s include the opening cysteine and the closing phenylalanine or tryptophan. The D gene is left open where the match is weak. Expanded clones are given a class, and other clones once, few, many or no size at all.

abundance	v_gene	len	d_gene	j_gene	CDR3aa	CDR3nt
.	TRBV18	16	.	TRBJ1-3	CASSPRLQQGRNTIYF	TGTGCCAGCTCACCACGCCTCCAACAGGGTCGCAACACCATATATTTT
once	TRBV4-2	16	TRBD2	TRBJ2-3	CASSQSSGSGADTQYF	TGTGCCAGCAGCCAAAGCAGCGGGAGCGGGGCAGATACGCAGTATTTT
.	TRBV7-8	15	TRBD2	TRBJ2-7	CASSLDGTSGSEQYF	TGTGCCAGCAGCTTAGACGGGACTAGCGGGAGCGAGCAGTACTTC
.	TRBV7-2	15	.	TRBJ1-5	CASSLEGGNNQPQHF	TGTGCCAGCAGCTTAGAGGGTGGGAACAATCAGCCCCAGCATTTT
.	TRBV5-6	13	.	TRBJ1-2	CASSLLTVDGYTF	TGTGCCAGCAGCTTACTCACAGTCGATGGCTACACCTTC
.	TRBV9	14	TRBD1	TRBJ1-1	CASSERTGRTEAFF	TGTGCCAGCAGCGAAAGGACAGGGCGAACTGAAGCTTTCTTT
.	TRBV28	14	TRBD2	TRBJ2-1	CASSLQTTSVEQFF	TGTGCCAGCAGTTTACAGACCACTAGCGTCGAGCAGTTCTTC
.	TRBV6-2/TRBV6-3	15	.	TRBJ1-4	CASSYFPGKGEKLFF	TGTGCCAGCAGTTACTTTCCAGGAAAAGGTGAAAAACTGTTTTTT
.	TRBV4-3	15	.	TRBJ1-1	CASSQSVIRGTEAFF	TGCGCCAGCAGCCAGTCGGTCATAAGGGGAACTGAAGCTTTCTTT
.	TRBV7-2	13	.	TRBJ2-7	CASSVTWGYEQYF	TGTGCCAGCAGCGTTACTTGGGGTTACGAGCAGTACTTC
once	TRBV5-1	16	TRBD2	TRBJ2-3	CASSPNSGALADTQYF	TGCGCCAGCAGCCCCAATAGCGGGGCTCTTGCAGATACGCAGTATTTT
.	TRBV5-6	15	TRBD2	TRBJ2-5	CASSLGLAGQETQYF	TGTGCCAGCAGCTTGGGACTAGCGGGGCAAGAGACCCAGTACTTC
.	TRBV7-2	17	TRBD1	TRBJ2-7	CASSLSLPGQGAYEQYF	TGTGCCAGCAGCTTATCCCTCCCGGGACAGGGAGCCTACGAGCAGTACTTC
.	TRBV5-4	18	.	TRBJ1-6	CASQPAGRGVGYNSPLHF	TGTGCCAGCCAACCCGCGGGGAGAGGGGTGGGTTATAATTCACCCCTCCACTTT
medium-sized	TRBV28	14	TRBD1	TRBJ1-2	CASNPGTAGYGYTF	TGTGCCAGCAATCCCGGGACAGCTGGCTATGGCTACACCTTC
.	TRBV4-3	17	.	TRBJ2-2	CASSQVGSGKDTGELFF	TGCGCCAGCAGCCAAGTTGGATCGGGGAAGGATACCGGGGAGCTGTTTTTT
.	TRBV5-1	13	TRBD1	TRBJ1-2	CASSLEAGGGYTF	TGCGCCAGCAGCTTGGAGGCAGGGGGAGGCTACACCTTC
once	TRBV5-1	15	.	TRBJ1-4	CASSGAGSGGEKLFF	TGCGCCAGCAGCGGAGCGGGCTCCGGCGGGGAAAAACTGTTTTTT
.	TRBV3-1/TRBV3-2	13	TRBD2	TRBJ2-1	CASRPAGVNEQFF	TGTGCCAGCAGACCAGCGGGAGTCAATGAGCAGTTCTTC
.	TRBV4-2	17	.	TRBJ2-1	CASSQFPKSGPYNEQFF	TGTGCCAGCAGCCAATTTCCCAAATCTGGCCCCTACAATGAGCAGTTCTTC
.	TRBV28	15	TRBD1	TRBJ2-7	CASSPSDRASSEQYF	TGTGCCAGCAGTCCCTCAGACAGGGCTTCCTCCGAGCAGTACTTC
.	TRBV7-9	15	TRBD1	TRBJ2-2	CASSPGTGVTGELFF	TGTGCCAGCAGCCCCGGGACAGGGGTGACCGGGGAGCTGTTTTTT
once	TRBV2	14	TRBD1	TRBJ1-5	CASLGTGDHQPQHF	TGTGCCAGCCTCGGGACAGGGGACCATCAGCCCCAGCATTTT
.	TRBV5-1	15	.	TRBJ2-4	CASSLLTGTQNIQYF	TGCGCCAGCAGCTTACTTACAGGGACCCAAAACATTCAGTACTTC